This TCR beta chain derives from a study of T cells expressing NK-cell markers. The CDR3 loop spans 16 amino acids. From the 5' RACE reads, TCRdb lists one entry per CDR3 protein and no DNA. The sample totals 500,000 to 600,000 distinct CDR3 sequences. The rearrangement joins TRBV12-3 or TRBV12-4 to TRBJ2-3; no DNA is available, so the TRBD1 call from TCRdb remains unchecked. What was sequenced was blood T cells: a sorted CD56 or NKG2C T cell subset, CD4+ or CD8+ T cells, or bulk PBMC T cells (not recorded which). This TCR was recovered from a young man in good health. The CDR3 sequence: CASSTTGQGATDTQYF.